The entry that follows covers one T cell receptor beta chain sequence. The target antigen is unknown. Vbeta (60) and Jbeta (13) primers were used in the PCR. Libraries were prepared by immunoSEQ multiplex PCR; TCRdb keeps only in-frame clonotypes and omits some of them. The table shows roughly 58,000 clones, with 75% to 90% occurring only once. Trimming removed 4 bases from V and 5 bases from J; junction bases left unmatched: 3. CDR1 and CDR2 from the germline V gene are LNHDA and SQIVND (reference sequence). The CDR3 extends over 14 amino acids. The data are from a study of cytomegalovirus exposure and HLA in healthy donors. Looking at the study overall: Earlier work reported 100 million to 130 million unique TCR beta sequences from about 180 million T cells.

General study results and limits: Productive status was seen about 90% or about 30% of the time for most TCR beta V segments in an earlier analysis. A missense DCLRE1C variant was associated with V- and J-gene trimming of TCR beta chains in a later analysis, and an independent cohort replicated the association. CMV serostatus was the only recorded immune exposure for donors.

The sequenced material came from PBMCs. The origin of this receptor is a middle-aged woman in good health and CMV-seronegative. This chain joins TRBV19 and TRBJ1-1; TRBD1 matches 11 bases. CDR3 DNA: TGTGCCAGTAGTAAGGACAGGGGGCAGACTGAAGCTTTCTTT. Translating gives CASSKDRGQTEAFF.